One and the same sample provided the 6 T cell receptor beta chains below, sequenced in a study. Each CDR3 protein is one row after TCRdb ran MiXCR on the RT-PCR reads. Seen here are fewer than 800,000 distinct CDR3 sequences, approximately 14% observed once, and the top ten hold roughly 3.9%. The specimen was memory CD4+ T cells from blood. These receptors originate from a female donor in good health, serving as a healthy control.

The chain joins TRBV6-1 to TRBJ2-1; no clear D gene. The CDR3 loop spans 15 amino acids. The V end was cut by 1 base, the J end by 4 bases, with 11 bases between. CDR1 MNHNS and CDR2 SASEGT come from the germline V gene. Here the CDR3 DNA reads TGTGCCAGCAGTGAAGGTGACGGGTTATACAATGAGCAGTTCTTC. Amino acids: CASSEGDGLYNEQFF.

This clonotype was recorded many times. The chain uses TRBV10-3 and TRBJ2-2, with 7 bases that match TRBD1. The CDR3 length is 15 residues. Germline V gene sequence: CDR1 ENHRY, CDR2 SYGVKD. V dropped 6 bases and J dropped 0; count of bases not matched to a gene: 4. The CDR3 bases are TGTGCCATCAGAAGGGGACAGACGAACACCGGGGAGCTGTTTTTT. As protein: CAIRRGQTNTGELFF.

This clonotype was picked up a small number of times. The J gene is TRBJ1-5, the V gene TRBV27; D ambiguous. The germline V gene has CDR1 MNHEY and CDR2 SMNVEV (reference sequence). The V gene lost 5 bases and the J gene lost 4 bases, with 6 bases spanning the gap. The CDR3 is 12 residues long. The CDR3 loop reads CASSPTNQPQHF. CDR3 in DNA: TGTGCCAGCAGTCCGACGAATCAGCCCCAGCATTTT.

This clonotype has more than one count but fewer than ten. The chain is built from TRBV19 and TRBJ1-5, with D possibly matching TRBD1 (6 bases). This CDR3 has 16 amino acids. Germline loops: CDR1 LNHDA, CDR2 SQIVND (reference sequence). V lost 5 bases, J lost 3 bases, and 17 bases lay in between. The CDR3 coding sequence is TGTGCCAGTAGTGCCTGGGGCAGGGGAGACAATCAGCCCCAGCATTTT. Protein: CASSAWGRGDNQPQHF.

This clonotype has just a few counts. The chain is built from TRBV7-9 and TRBJ2-7; 8 bases map to TRBD2. The CDR3 has 17 residues. The ends lost 5 bases at V and 3 bases at J; junction bases unmatched: 15. Germline values: CDR1 SEHNR, CDR2 FQNEAQ (reference sequence). The CDR3 DNA sequence: TGTGCCAGCAGCCCCCCCTTGGCGGGAGGAAGGGGCTACGAGCAGTACTTC. This codes for CASSPPLAGGRGYEQYF.

Ten or more counts support this clonotype. The chain carries TRBV20-1 and TRBJ1-5; D possibly corresponds to TRBD1 (5 bases). Germline V CDR1 and CDR2: DFQATT, SNEGSKA (reference sequence). The CDR3 covers 14 residues. V dropped 3 bases and J dropped 0 bases, with 9 bases sitting between them. CDR3 protein: CSASKGISNQPQHF. As DNA, the CDR3 is TGCAGTGCTAGTAAGGGGATTAGCAATCAGCCCCAGCATTTT.